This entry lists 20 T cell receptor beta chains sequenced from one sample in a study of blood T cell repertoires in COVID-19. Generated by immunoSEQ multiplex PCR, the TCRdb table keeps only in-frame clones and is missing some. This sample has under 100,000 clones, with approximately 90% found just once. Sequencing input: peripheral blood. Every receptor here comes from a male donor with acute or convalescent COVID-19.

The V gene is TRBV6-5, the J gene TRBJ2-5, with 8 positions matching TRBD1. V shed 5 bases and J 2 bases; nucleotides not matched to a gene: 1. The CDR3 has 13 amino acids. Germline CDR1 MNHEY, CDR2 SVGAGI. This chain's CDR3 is CASSRDRQETQYF. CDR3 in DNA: TGTGCCAGCAGTCGGGACAGGCAAGAGACCCAGTACTTC.

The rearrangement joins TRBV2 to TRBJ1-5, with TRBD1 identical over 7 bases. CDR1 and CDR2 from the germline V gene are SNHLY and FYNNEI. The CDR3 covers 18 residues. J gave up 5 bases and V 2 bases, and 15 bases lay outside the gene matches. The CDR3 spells CASSEFDPTGERHQPQHF. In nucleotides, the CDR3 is TGTGCCAGCAGTGAATTTGACCCCACAGGGGAGCGGCATCAGCCCCAGCATTTT.

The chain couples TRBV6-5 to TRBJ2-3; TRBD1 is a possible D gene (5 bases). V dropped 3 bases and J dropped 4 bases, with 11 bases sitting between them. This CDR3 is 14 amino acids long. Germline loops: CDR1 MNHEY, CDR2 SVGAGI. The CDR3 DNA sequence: TGTGCCAGCAGTTATACAGGCTTGTCAGATACGCAGTATTTT. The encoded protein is CASSYTGLSDTQYF.

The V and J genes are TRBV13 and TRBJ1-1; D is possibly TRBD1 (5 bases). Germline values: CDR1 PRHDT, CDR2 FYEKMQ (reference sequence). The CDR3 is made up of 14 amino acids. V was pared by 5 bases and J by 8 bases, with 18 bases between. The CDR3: CASSTGVGQGEAFF. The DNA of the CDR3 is TGTGCCAGCAGCACGGGCGTGGGGCAGGGAGAAGCTTTCTTT.

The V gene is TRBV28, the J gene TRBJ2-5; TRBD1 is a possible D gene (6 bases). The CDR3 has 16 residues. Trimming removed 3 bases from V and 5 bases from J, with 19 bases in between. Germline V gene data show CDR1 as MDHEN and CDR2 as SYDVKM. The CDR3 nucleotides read TGTGCCAGCAGTTTGAACCCTCACAGGGTTGGGGAGACCCAGTACTTC. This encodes CASSLNPHRVGETQYF.

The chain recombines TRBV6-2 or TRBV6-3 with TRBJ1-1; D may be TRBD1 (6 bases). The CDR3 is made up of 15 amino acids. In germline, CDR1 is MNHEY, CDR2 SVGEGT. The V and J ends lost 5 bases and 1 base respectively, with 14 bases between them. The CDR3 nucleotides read TGTGCCAGCAGTATCTTTGGGGGCCCGAACACTGAAGCTTTCTTT. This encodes CASSIFGGPNTEAFF.

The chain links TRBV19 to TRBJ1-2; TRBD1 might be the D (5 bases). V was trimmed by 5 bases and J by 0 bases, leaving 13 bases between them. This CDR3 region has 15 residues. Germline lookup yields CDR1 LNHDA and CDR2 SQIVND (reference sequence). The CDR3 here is CASSSQTDTNYGYTF. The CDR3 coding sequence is TGTGCCAGTAGTTCTCAGACAGACACTAACTATGGCTACACCTTC.

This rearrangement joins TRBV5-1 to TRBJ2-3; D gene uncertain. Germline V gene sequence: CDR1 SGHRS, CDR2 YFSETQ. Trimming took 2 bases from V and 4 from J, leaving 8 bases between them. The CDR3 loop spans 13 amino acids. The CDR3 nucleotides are TGCGCCAGCAGCTTATCTCTGTCAGATACGCAGTATTTT. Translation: CASSLSLSDTQYF.

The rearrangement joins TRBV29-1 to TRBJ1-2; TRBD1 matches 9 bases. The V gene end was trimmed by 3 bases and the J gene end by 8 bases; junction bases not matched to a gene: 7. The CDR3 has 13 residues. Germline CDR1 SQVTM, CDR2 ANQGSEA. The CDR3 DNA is TGCAGCGTTGACCAACAGGGGGCGAAGGGCTACACCTTC. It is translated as CSVDQQGAKGYTF. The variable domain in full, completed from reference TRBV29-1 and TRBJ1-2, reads SAVISQKPSRDICQRGTSLTIQCQVDSQVTMMFWYRQQPGQSLTLIATANQGSEATYESGFVIDKFPISRPNLTFSTLTVSNMSPEDSSIYLCSVDQQGAKGYTFGSGTRLTVV.

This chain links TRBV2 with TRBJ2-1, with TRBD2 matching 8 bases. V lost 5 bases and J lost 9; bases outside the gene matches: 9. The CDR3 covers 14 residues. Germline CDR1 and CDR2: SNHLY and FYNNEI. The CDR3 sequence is CASSKLAEGGEQFF. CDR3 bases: TGTGCCAGCAGTAAACTAGCGGAGGGCGGTGAGCAGTTCTTC. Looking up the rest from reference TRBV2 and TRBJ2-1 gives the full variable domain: EPEVTQTPSHQVTQMGQEVILRCVPISNHLYFYWYRQILGQKVEFLVSFYNNEISEKSEIFDDQFSVERPDGSNFTLKIRSTKLEDSAMYFCASSKLAEGGEQFFGPGTRLTVL.

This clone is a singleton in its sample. CDR3 region: CASSVRQGAGEQYF. For the CDR3, the DNA is TGTGCCAGCAGCGTGAGACAGGGGGCTGGGGAGCAGTACTTC. V gene TRBV5-6 combines with J gene TRBJ2-7, with TRBD1 identical over 10 bases. CDR3 length: 14 amino acids. V dropped 4 bases and J dropped 7; count of bases not matched to a gene: 8. CDR1 is SGHDT, CDR2 YYEEEE, per germline.

CDR3 sequence reads: CASSYRGLAQRDTQYF. CDR3 coding DNA: TGTGCCAGCAGTTACAGGGGACTAGCTCAAAGGGATACGCAGTATTTT. The chain combines TRBV6-5 with TRBJ2-3, with 9 bases aligning to TRBD2. Trimming cost V 2 bases and J 6 bases; bases outside gene matches: 9. The germline CDR1 and CDR2 sequences are MNHEY and SVGAGI. CDR3 length: 16 residues.

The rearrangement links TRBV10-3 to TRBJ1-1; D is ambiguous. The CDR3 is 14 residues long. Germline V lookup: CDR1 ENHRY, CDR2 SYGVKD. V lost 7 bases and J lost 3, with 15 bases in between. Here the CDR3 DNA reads TGTGCCATCACGAAAGACCCCGGGGACACTGAAGCTTTCTTT. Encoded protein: CAITKDPGDTEAFF.

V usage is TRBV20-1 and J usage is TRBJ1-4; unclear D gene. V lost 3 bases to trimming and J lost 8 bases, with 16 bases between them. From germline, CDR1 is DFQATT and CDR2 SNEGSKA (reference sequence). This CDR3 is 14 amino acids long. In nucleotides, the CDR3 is TGCAGTGCTAGTCAAAAAGGGAGGCACGAAAAACTGTTTTTT. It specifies CSASQKGRHEKLFF.

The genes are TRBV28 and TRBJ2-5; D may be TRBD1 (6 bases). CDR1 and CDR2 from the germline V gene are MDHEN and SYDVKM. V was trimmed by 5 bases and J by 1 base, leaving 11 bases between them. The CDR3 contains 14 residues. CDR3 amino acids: CASSPPTGQETQYF. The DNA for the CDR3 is TGTGCCAGCAGTCCCCCGACAGGCCAAGAGACCCAGTACTTC. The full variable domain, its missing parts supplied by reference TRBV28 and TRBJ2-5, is DVKVTQSSRYLVKRTGEKVFLECVQDMDHENMFWYRQDPGLGLRLIYFSYDVKMKEKGDIPEGYSVSREKKERFSLILESASTNQTSMYLCASSPPTGQETQYFGPGTRLLVL.

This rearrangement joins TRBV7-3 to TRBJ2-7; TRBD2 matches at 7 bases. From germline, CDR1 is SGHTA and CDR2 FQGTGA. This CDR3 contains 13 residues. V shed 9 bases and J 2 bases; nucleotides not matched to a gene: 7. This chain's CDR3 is CARAGLRTYEQYF. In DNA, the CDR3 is TGTGCCAGAGCGGGACTGAGGACCTACGAGCAGTACTTC.

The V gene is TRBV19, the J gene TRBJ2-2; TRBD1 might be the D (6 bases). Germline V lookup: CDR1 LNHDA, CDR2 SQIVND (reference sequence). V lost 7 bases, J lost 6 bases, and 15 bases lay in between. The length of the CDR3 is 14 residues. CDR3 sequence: CASTPANRAGELFF. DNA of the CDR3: TGTGCCAGTACCCCCGCAAACAGGGCCGGGGAGCTGTTTTTT. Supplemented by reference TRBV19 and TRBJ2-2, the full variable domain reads DGGITQSPKYLFRKEGQNVTLSCEQNLNHDAMYWYRQDPGQGLRLIYYSQIVNDFQKGDIAEGYSVSREKKESFPLTVTSAQKNPTAFYLCASTPANRAGELFFGEGSRLTVL.

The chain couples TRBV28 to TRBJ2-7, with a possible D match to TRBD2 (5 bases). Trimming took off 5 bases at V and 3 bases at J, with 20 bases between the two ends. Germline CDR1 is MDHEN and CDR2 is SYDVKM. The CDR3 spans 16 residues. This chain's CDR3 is CASSKGPGSIVYEQYF. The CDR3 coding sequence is TGTGCCAGCAGTAAAGGGCCGGGAAGCATAGTCTACGAGCAGTACTTC.

The DNA of the CDR3 is TGTGCCAGCAGCTTGAGACAGGGGGTCGGAGAGACCCAGTACTTC. Amino acid sequence: CASSLRQGVGETQYF. The gene calls are TRBV5-4 and TRBJ2-5, with 9 bases matching TRBD1. The CDR3 covers 15 residues. From germline, CDR1 is SGHNT and CDR2 YYREEE (reference sequence). J was trimmed by 4 bases and V by 1 base; bases with no gene match: 5. Combining the CDR3 with reference TRBV5-4 and TRBJ2-5 gives the whole variable domain ETGVTQSPTHLIKTRGQQVTLRCSSQSGHNTVSWYQQALGQGPQFIFQYYREEENGRGNFPPRFSGLQFPNYSSELNVNALELDDSALYLCASSLRQGVGETQYFGPGTRLLVL.

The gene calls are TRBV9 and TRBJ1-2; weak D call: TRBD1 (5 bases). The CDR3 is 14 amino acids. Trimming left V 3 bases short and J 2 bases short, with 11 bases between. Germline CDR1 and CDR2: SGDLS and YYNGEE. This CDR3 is CASSDPRANYGYTF. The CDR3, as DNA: TGTGCCAGCAGCGACCCCAGGGCCAACTATGGCTACACCTTC. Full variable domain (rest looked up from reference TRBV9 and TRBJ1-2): DSGVTQTPKHLITATGQRVTLRCSPRSGDLSVYWYQQSLDQGLQFLIQYYNGEERAKGNILERFSAQQFPDLHSELNLSSLELGDSALYFCASSDPRANYGYTFGSGTRLTVV.